These 19 T cell receptor beta chains came from one sample sequenced in a study of T cell responses to AZD1222 COVID-19 vaccine. Method: immunoSEQ multiplex PCR; TCRdb's copy keeps in-frame clones and lacks some. The profile shows roughly 110,000 clones, roughly 90% of them singletons. The sample was peripheral blood, taken 28 days after the second AZD1222 dose. Receptors originate from an adult who received the AZD1222 COVID-19 vaccine.

The V and J genes are TRBV19 and TRBJ2-3; D might be TRBD1 or TRBD2, each matching 5 bases. Trimming removed 8 bases at V and 2 bases at J, with 11 bases between. Per the germline V gene, CDR1 is LNHDA and CDR2 is SQIVND (reference sequence). This CDR3 contains 13 residues. The CDR3 DNA reads TGTGCCAGTGGTGGGACCCTCACAGATACGCAGTATTTT. Protein sequence: CASGGTLTDTQYF.

This chain uses TRBV4-1 with TRBJ2-2; D not resolved. The CDR3 contains 12 residues. V gave up 1 base and J gave up 6 bases, with 3 bases separating them. Germline CDR1 is MGHRA and CDR2 is YSYEKL. The DNA of the CDR3 is TGCGCCAGCAGCCAAGGATCCGGGGAGCTGTTTTTT. Encoded protein: CASSQGSGELFF.

V and J are TRBV9 and TRBJ2-1, with 7 bases that match TRBD2. Germline V lookup: CDR1 SGDLS, CDR2 YYNGEE. The CDR3 spans 16 residues. Trimming at V came to 0 bases and at J to 9 bases, leaving 12 bases not matched to a gene. Here the CDR3 DNA reads TGTGCCAGCAGCGTAGGCCGGGGCGGGGGTCGGGTTGAGCAGTTCTTC. Translated, it gives CASSVGRGGGRVEQFF.

V and J are TRBV5-5 and TRBJ2-7; no clear D. Trimming left V 3 bases short and J 2 bases short, with 12 bases between. The CDR3 length is 14 residues. Germline V gene lookup returns CDR1 SGHKS and CDR2 YYEKEE (reference sequence). The CDR3 sequence: CASSSLGPPYEQYF. The CDR3 nucleotides are TGTGCCAGCAGCTCTTTGGGCCCGCCCTACGAGCAGTACTTC. Looking up the rest from reference TRBV5-5 and TRBJ2-7 gives the full variable domain: DAGVTQSPTHLIKTRGQQVTLRCSPISGHKSVSWYQQVLGQGPQFIFQYYEKEERGRGNFPDRFSARQFPNYSSELNVNALLLGDSALYLCASSSLGPPYEQYFGPGTRLTVT.

The rearrangement uses TRBV29-1 and TRBJ1-1; D is undetermined. Germline assignment: CDR1 SQVTM and CDR2 ANQGSEA. The CDR3 consists of 13 residues. The V end was cut by 3 bases, the J end by 0 bases, with 8 bases between. The CDR3 bases are TGCAGCGTTGAGCTAGGGATGAACACTGAAGCTTTCTTT. This translates into CSVELGMNTEAFF.

The gene calls are TRBV28 and TRBJ1-2; the match to TRBD1 covers 10 bases. The ends lost 6 bases at V and 2 bases at J; junction bases unmatched: 3. Germline lookup yields CDR1 MDHEN and CDR2 SYDVKM. CDR3 length: 14 amino acids. CDR3 loop: CASRPGQGNYGYTF. The CDR3 DNA follows: TGTGCCAGCAGGCCGGGACAGGGGAACTATGGCTACACCTTC.

The chain joins TRBV6-6 to TRBJ1-4, with D possibly being TRBD1 (5 bases). Trimming pared 6 bases from V and 3 bases from J, leaving 11 bases between. Germline CDR1 and CDR2: MNHNY and SVGAGI (reference sequence). The CDR3 has 14 amino acids. Written as DNA, the CDR3 is TGTGCCAGCAGCTCGGCGGGGGCTAATGAAAAACTGTTTTTT. Protein product: CASSSAGANEKLFF.

This clone showed up many times. This chain uses TRBV7-9 with TRBJ1-3; a possible D gene is TRBD1 (5 bases). The CDR3 is made up of 14 amino acids. V lost 2 bases, J lost 7 bases, and 12 bases lay in between. Germline V CDR1 and CDR2: SEHNR, FQNEAQ (reference sequence). CDR3 residues: CASSLQGFGNTIYF. DNA for the CDR3: TGTGCCAGCAGCTTACAGGGTTTCGGGAACACCATATATTTT.

The rearrangement uses TRBV7-8 and TRBJ2-5, with 15 positions matching TRBD2. Germline loops: CDR1 SGHVS, CDR2 FQNEAQ. Losses at the gene ends were 4 bases for V and 5 bases for J; bases not matched to a gene: 5. The CDR3 is made up of 16 amino acids. DNA of the CDR3: TGTGCCAGCAGCTCAGTGGGACTAGCGGGAGGTGAGACCCAGTACTTC. Translation gives CASSSVGLAGGETQYF. The variable domain in full, completed from reference TRBV7-8 and TRBJ2-5, reads GAGVSQSPRYKVAKRGQDVALRCDPISGHVSLFWYQQALGQGPEFLTYFQNEAQLDKSGLPSDRFFAERPEGSVSTLKIQRTQQEDSAVYLCASSSVGLAGGETQYFGPGTRLLVL.

This chain connects TRBV6-5 to TRBJ2-7; TRBD2 might be the D (5 bases). There are 15 residues in the CDR3. V lost 4 bases, J lost 3 bases, and 16 bases lay in between. The germline gives CDR1 MNHEY, CDR2 SVGAGI. The CDR3 is CASSSLLTGIYEQYF. Written as DNA, the CDR3 is TGTGCCAGCAGTTCCCTGCTCACCGGGATCTACGAGCAGTACTTC.

The V gene is TRBV5-1, the J gene TRBJ2-5; 9 bases are a match to TRBD1. V shed 2 bases, J shed 4 bases, and the junction held 15 bases outside the gene matches. This CDR3 is built from 18 residues. Germline-derived CDR1 and CDR2 are SGHRS and YFSETQ. CDR3 residues: CASSLKGPGQGSSETQYF. In nucleotides, the CDR3 is TGCGCCAGCAGCTTAAAAGGCCCGGGACAGGGTTCTTCAGAGACCCAGTACTTC. Using reference TRBV5-1 and TRBJ2-5 for the parts outside the CDR3, the full variable domain is KAGVTQTPRYLIKTRGQQVTLSCSPISGHRSVSWYQQTPGQGLQFLFEYFSETQRNKGNFPGRFSGRQFSNSRSEMNVSTLELGDSALYLCASSLKGPGQGSSETQYFGPGTRLLVL.

In its sample, this clone was seen once. The chain combines TRBV19 with TRBJ1-1, with TRBD1 matching over 8 bases. V was clipped by 9 bases and J by 4 bases; unmatched bases: 10. CDR3 length: 14 residues. Per the germline V gene, CDR1 is LNHDA and CDR2 is SQIVND (reference sequence). CDR3 sequence reads: CASPHRTGSTEAFF. Written as DNA, the CDR3 is TGTGCCAGCCCCCACCGGACAGGGAGCACTGAAGCTTTCTTT.

This clone was recorded only once. The chain combines TRBV6-1 with TRBJ2-5; D gene ambiguous. The germline V and J ends were trimmed by 2 bases and 2 bases, with 15 bases remaining between them. Germline CDR1 reads MNHNS; CDR2 reads SASEGT. The length of the CDR3 is 16 residues. The CDR3 DNA sequence: TGTGCCAGCAGTGAAATCGGCAGGATCAAGCAAGAGACCCAGTACTTC. It specifies CASSEIGRIKQETQYF.

This clone was picked up one time. The chain joins TRBV19 to TRBJ2-3; 7 bases fit TRBD2. The V gene end was trimmed by 1 base and the J gene end by 2 bases; junction bases not matched to a gene: 3. This CDR3 has 15 amino acids. The germline CDR1 and CDR2 sequences are LNHDA and SQIVND (reference sequence). The CDR3 here is CASSIGLAVTDTQYF. DNA for the CDR3: TGTGCCAGTAGTATAGGCCTAGCGGTCACAGATACGCAGTATTTT. The full variable domain, completed using reference TRBV19 and TRBJ2-3, is DGGITQSPKYLFRKEGQNVTLSCEQNLNHDAMYWYRQDPGQGLRLIYYSQIVNDFQKGDIAEGYSVSREKKESFPLTVTSAQKNPTAFYLCASSIGLAVTDTQYFGPGTRLTVL.

V gene TRBV28 combines with J gene TRBJ2-1, with 8 positions matching TRBD2. Trimming removed 6 bases from V and 6 bases from J; junction bases left unmatched: 10. This CDR3 comprises 15 residues. Per germline, CDR1 MDHEN and CDR2 SYDVKM. The CDR3, as DNA: TGTGCCAGCAGAATTGTAGCGGGGCAGGCCAATGAGCAGTTCTTC. It specifies CASRIVAGQANEQFF.

This chain connects TRBV7-8 to TRBJ2-2, with 9 positions matching TRBD1. The ends lost 4 bases at V and 4 bases at J; junction bases unmatched: 1. Germline V gene data show CDR1 as SGHVS and CDR2 as FQNEAQ. The CDR3 covers 14 residues. In DNA, the CDR3 is TGTGCCAGCAGCTCGACAGGGGGCACCGGGGAGCTGTTTTTT. Amino acids: CASSSTGGTGELFF.

This sequence joins TRBV27 and TRBJ2-7, with a tentative D call TRBD2 (5 bases). Trimming took 5 bases from V and 3 from J, leaving 11 bases between them. The CDR3 contains 13 residues. The germline CDR1 and CDR2 sequences are MNHEY and SMNVEV (reference sequence). Here the CDR3 DNA reads TGTGCCAGCAGTCCCGGACTGGGCTACGAGCAGTACTTC. Translation gives CASSPGLGYEQYF.

This chain uses TRBV4-1 with TRBJ1-2, with no clear D. The CDR3 is made up of 15 amino acids. V was clipped by 3 bases and J by 4 bases, with 15 bases between them. CDR1 MGHRA and CDR2 YSYEKL come from the germline V gene. The CDR3 loop is CASSHPGGGIYGYTF. The CDR3 DNA sequence: TGCGCCAGCAGCCATCCAGGTGGAGGAATCTATGGCTACACCTTC.

The chain employs TRBV27 and TRBJ2-1; 8 nucleotides align to TRBD2. The V segment lost 1 base and the J segment 0 bases; nucleotides outside the gene matches: 5. The CDR3 is 17 amino acids. The germline V gene encodes CDR1 MNHEY and CDR2 SMNVEV (reference sequence). The CDR3 nucleotides read TGTGCCAGCAGTTTATTCGGGAGGGTTAGCTCCTACAATGAGCAGTTCTTC. Amino acid sequence: CASSLFGRVSSYNEQFF.